The 26 T cell receptor beta chains below all came from one sample that was sequenced in a study of Ad26.COV2.S vaccination and SARS-CoV-2 variants. Regarding treatment: 15 to 20 received Ad26.COV2.S at low or high dose, single or two shots; about 5 received placebo; per-sample allocation not given. The investigators took samples on day 63 after the first vaccine or placebo injection. Data came from immunoSEQ multiplex PCR; TCRdb stores just in-frame clones and leaves some out. The repertoire holds hundreds of thousands of clones, with roughly 90% as singletons. The sequences come from peripheral blood, collected in a trial of Ad26.COV2.S vaccine versus placebo. The receptor source for this set is a person between 18 and 65 years old who received the Ad26.COV2.S COVID-19 vaccine or a placebo.

The V and J genes are TRBV30 and TRBJ2-3; D unresolved. Trimming pared 3 bases from V and 1 base from J, leaving 8 bases between. Germline values: CDR1 GTSNPN, CDR2 SVGIG (reference sequence). This CDR3 has 13 residues. Written as DNA, the CDR3 is TGTGCCTGGAGGGCCCTAGGCACAGATACGCAGTATTTT. Protein: CAWRALGTDTQYF.

Only one count was recorded for this clone. The V and J genes are TRBV2 and TRBJ1-4; no clear D. The CDR3 totals 13 residues. Trimming shortened V by 7 bases and J by 7 bases, and 13 bases separated the two germline ends. Germline V gene lookup returns CDR1 SNHLY and CDR2 FYNNEI. The CDR3 bases are TGTGCCAGCAAATTGGAAGTCGGTGAAAAACTGTTTTTT. Translated: CASKLEVGEKLFF.

This chain links TRBV9 with TRBJ2-3; no reliable D call. Per germline, CDR1 SGDLS and CDR2 YYNGEE. CDR3 length: 13 amino acids. Trimming pared 0 bases from V and 4 bases from J, leaving 6 bases between. The CDR3 region has the DNA TGTGCCAGCAGCGTAGGGGTAGCAGATACGCAGTATTTT. Amino acid sequence: CASSVGVADTQYF.

This chain joins TRBV12-3 or TRBV12-4 and TRBJ2-1; maybe TRBD2 (6 bases). V lost 5 bases, J lost 8 bases, and 10 bases lay in between. The CDR3 is made up of 12 amino acids. The CDR3 loop is CASSPGSDEQFF. Written as DNA, the CDR3 is TGTGCCAGCAGTCCCGGGAGCGATGAGCAGTTCTTC.

CDR3 sequence reads: CASSPIPGEGQFF. CDR3 in DNA: TGTGCCAGCTCACCAATCCCCGGCGAAGGGCAGTTCTTC. V is TRBV18 and J is TRBJ2-1; unclear D gene. Per the germline V gene, CDR1 is KGHSH and CDR2 is LQKENI. Trimming removed 2 bases at V and 12 bases at J, with 14 bases between. This CDR3 spans 13 amino acids.

The J gene is TRBJ2-5, the V gene TRBV6-5, with D possibly being TRBD2 (5 bases). This CDR3 has 13 amino acids. Germline V gene data show CDR1 as MNHEY and CDR2 as SVGAGI. The ends were cut back, 6 bases at V and 7 bases at J, with 15 bases in the middle. The CDR3 DNA reads TGTGCCAGCAGCCATCGGGTCGGAGGGACCCAGTACTTC. Translation gives CASSHRVGGTQYF.

The chain is built from TRBV19 and TRBJ1-5, with 11 bases matching TRBD1. The CDR3 has 14 residues. Germline CDR1 is LNHDA and CDR2 is SQIVND (reference sequence). J was trimmed by 7 bases and V by 7 bases; bases with no gene match: 6. The CDR3 DNA sequence: TGTGCCAGTAAAGGACAGGGGGCACGACAGCCCCAGCATTTT. This sequence encodes CASKGQGARQPQHF.

This chain connects TRBV15 to TRBJ1-3; TRBD1 might be the D (6 bases). The V end lost 5 bases, the J end lost 4 bases, and 18 bases lay between the germline ends. Germline V lookup: CDR1 LNHNV, CDR2 YYDKDF (reference sequence). The CDR3 covers 16 residues. As DNA, the CDR3 is TGTGCCACCAGCGGAAAACGGGACACCTCGGGAAACACCATATATTTT. Amino acids: CATSGKRDTSGNTIYF.

The CDR3 coding sequence is TGTGCCAGCAGCCCTTCCGGGACTAGTTATGAGCAGTTCTTC. The encoded protein is CASSPSGTSYEQFF. This rearrangement joins TRBV7-9 to TRBJ2-1; 8 bases match TRBD2. J gave up 8 bases and V 5 bases, and 8 bases lay outside the gene matches. The CDR3 sequence is 14 residues long. Per the germline V gene, CDR1 is SEHNR and CDR2 is FQNEAQ (reference sequence).

The V call is TRBV19, the J call TRBJ2-3, with 12 bases aligning to TRBD2. Losses at the gene ends were 1 base for V and 4 bases for J; bases not matched to a gene: 9. Germline V gene lookup returns CDR1 LNHDA and CDR2 SQIVND (reference sequence). The CDR3 spans 18 residues. Here the CDR3 DNA reads TGTGCCAGTAGTATAGGCACCCTGACTAGCGGGAGTGCAGATACGCAGTATTTT. It yields the protein CASSIGTLTSGSADTQYF.

This chain links TRBV18 with TRBJ2-1; perhaps D is TRBD1 or TRBD2 (5 bases each). Trimming shortened V by 3 bases and J by 6 bases, and 12 bases separated the two germline ends. The germline CDR1 and CDR2 sequences are KGHSH and LQKENI. The CDR3 extends over 14 amino acids. CDR3 nucleotides: TGTGCCAGCTCACCCGGGACGGGTTTCAATGAGCAGTTCTTC. Protein product: CASSPGTGFNEQFF.

J is TRBJ2-2 and V is TRBV27; D is ambiguous. Trimming pared 0 bases from V and 6 bases from J, leaving 5 bases between. In germline, CDR1 is MNHEY, CDR2 SMNVEV (reference sequence). The length of the CDR3 is 13 residues. CDR3: CASSLSGSGELFF. In DNA form, the CDR3 reads TGTGCCAGCAGTTTATCGGGTTCCGGGGAGCTGTTTTTT.

The chain couples TRBV3-1 (or the pseudogene TRBV3-2) to TRBJ2-7; 10 nucleotides match TRBD1. This CDR3 region has 16 residues. The germline V gene has CDR1 LGHDT and CDR2 YNNKEL (reference sequence). V trimming: 1 base; J trimming: 4 bases; junction bases outside the gene matches: 7. The CDR3 spells CASSQGTGGFFYEQYF. CDR3 nucleotide sequence: TGTGCCAGCAGCCAAGGGACAGGGGGTTTTTTTTACGAGCAGTACTTC.

V is TRBV5-4 and J is TRBJ1-2; TRBD1 might be the D (6 bases). CDR3 length equals 16 residues. CDR1 and CDR2 (germline): SGHNT, YYREEE (reference sequence). Trimming removed 0 bases from V and 0 bases from J, with 12 bases in between. Written as DNA, the CDR3 is TGTGCCAGCAGCTTGGCCCTGACAGGAACTAACTATGGCTACACCTTC. It codes for CASSLALTGTNYGYTF.

The chain carries TRBV5-1 and TRBJ1-1; no clear D gene. In germline, CDR1 is SGHRS, CDR2 YFSETQ. Between the trimmed V and J ends, which lost 5 bases and 0 bases, there was a span of 11 bases. The length of the CDR3 is 14 residues. The CDR3 is CASRPGNMNTEAFF. The CDR3 region has the DNA TGCGCCAGCAGGCCGGGGAACATGAACACTGAAGCTTTCTTT.

Comments on this clone: Other nucleotide sequences in the sample specify the same CDR3. V is TRBV18 and J is TRBJ1-5; D is uncertain. The CDR3 sequence is 14 residues long. Germline V gene data show CDR1 as KGHSH and CDR2 as LQKENI. Trimming took off 3 bases at V and 0 bases at J, with 6 bases between the two ends. CDR3: CASSPVNSNQPQHF. The CDR3 DNA reads as TGTGCCAGCTCACCGGTCAATAGCAATCAGCCCCAGCATTTT.

The chain joins TRBV19 to TRBJ2-2; D is unclear. The CDR3 runs to 15 residues. With 7 bases removed from V and 0 bases from J, the gap between germline ends came to 12 bases. Looked up from germline, CDR1 is LNHDA and CDR2 is SQIVND (reference sequence). CDR3 bases: TGTGCCAGTACCAGATCGACGGCGAACACCGGGGAGCTGTTTTTT. Its translation is CASTRSTANTGELFF.

The chain combines TRBV10-3 with TRBJ1-5; D uncertain. Germline CDR1 is ENHRY and CDR2 is SYGVKD. CDR3 size: 14 residues. V shed 4 bases and J shed 0 bases, with 7 bases lying between them. CDR3 sequence: CAISGQISNQPQHF. In nucleotides, the CDR3 is TGTGCCATCAGTGGTCAGATTAGCAATCAGCCCCAGCATTTT.

The V call is TRBV3-1 (or the pseudogene TRBV3-2), the J call TRBJ2-4; D tentatively fits TRBD1 or TRBD2 (6 bases each). The V gene lost 4 bases and the J gene lost 2 bases, with 12 bases spanning the gap. Germline assignment: CDR1 LGHDT and CDR2 YNNKEL (reference sequence). This CDR3 contains 15 residues. CDR3 in amino acids: CASSPMGGSKNIQYF. The CDR3 DNA sequence: TGTGCCAGCAGCCCTATGGGGGGCTCCAAAAACATTCAGTACTTC.

For this clone: At the DNA level, this CDR3 is encoded by other sequences in the same sample as well. The genes are TRBV6-5 and TRBJ2-7; D gene ambiguous. The CDR3 is made up of 10 amino acids. Trimming took off 8 bases at V and 2 bases at J, with 4 bases between the two ends. CDR1 MNHEY and CDR2 SVGAGI come from the germline V gene. Here the CDR3 DNA reads TGTGCCAGCGGGGCCTACGAGCAGTACTTC. Amino acids: CASGAYEQYF.

V gene TRBV9 combines with J gene TRBJ2-3; a possible D gene is TRBD2 (6 bases). Trimming pared 4 bases from V and 3 bases from J, leaving 12 bases between. Germline lookup yields CDR1 SGDLS and CDR2 YYNGEE. The CDR3 loop spans 14 amino acids. The CDR3 region is CASSLNGGTDTQYF. The CDR3 DNA reads TGTGCCAGCAGCCTAAATGGGGGGACAGATACGCAGTATTTT. The full variable domain, completed using reference TRBV9 and TRBJ2-3, is DSGVTQTPKHLITATGQRVTLRCSPRSGDLSVYWYQQSLDQGLQFLIQYYNGEERAKGNILERFSAQQFPDLHSELNLSSLELGDSALYFCASSLNGGTDTQYFGPGTRLTVL.

The chain couples TRBV19 to TRBJ2-7; 8 bases match TRBD2. Germline CDR1 and CDR2: LNHDA and SQIVND (reference sequence). Germline trimming cut 1 base from V and 1 base from J; bases unmatched to any gene: 6. This CDR3 has 16 amino acids. CDR3 nucleotide sequence: TGTGCCAGTAGTATAGGTCTCGGCGGGAGGTCCTACGAGCAGTACTTC. The encoded protein is CASSIGLGGRSYEQYF.

The rearrangement joins TRBV6-5 to TRBJ2-1; 15 nucleotides match TRBD2. This CDR3 is 14 amino acids long. Germline V gene lookup returns CDR1 MNHEY and CDR2 SVGAGI. With V trimmed by 6 bases and J by 9 bases, 3 bases remained unmatched. Here the CDR3 reads CASSRGLAGGEQFF. CDR3 in DNA: TGTGCCAGCAGCAGGGGACTAGCGGGAGGTGAGCAGTTCTTC.

This chain links TRBV19 with TRBJ2-5; D unclear. The V gene lost 3 bases and the J gene lost 1 base, with 6 bases spanning the gap. The V gene's germline CDR1 is LNHDA and CDR2 SQIVND (reference sequence). The CDR3 extends over 13 amino acids. CDR3 protein: CASSMAAQETQYF. The CDR3, as DNA: TGTGCCAGTAGTATGGCGGCCCAAGAGACCCAGTACTTC.

The J gene is TRBJ1-5, the V gene TRBV6-1; 9 bases match TRBD1. Per the germline V gene, CDR1 is MNHNS and CDR2 is SASEGT. This CDR3 is 14 amino acids long. Trimming cost V 6 bases and J 5 bases; bases outside gene matches: 5. The CDR3 here is CASRGQGGDQPQHF. CDR3 nucleotide sequence: TGTGCCAGCAGGGGACAGGGAGGCGATCAGCCCCAGCATTTT.

This chain connects TRBV4-3 to TRBJ1-4; TRBD1 agrees at 8 bases. Trimming removed 0 bases from V and 8 bases from J; junction bases left unmatched: 11. The germline CDR1 and CDR2 sequences are LGHNA and YSLEER. The CDR3 spans 17 residues. This chain's CDR3 is CASSQEPTGQGGEKLFF. The CDR3, as DNA: TGCGCCAGCAGCCAAGAGCCTACTGGACAGGGAGGGGAAAAACTGTTTTTT.